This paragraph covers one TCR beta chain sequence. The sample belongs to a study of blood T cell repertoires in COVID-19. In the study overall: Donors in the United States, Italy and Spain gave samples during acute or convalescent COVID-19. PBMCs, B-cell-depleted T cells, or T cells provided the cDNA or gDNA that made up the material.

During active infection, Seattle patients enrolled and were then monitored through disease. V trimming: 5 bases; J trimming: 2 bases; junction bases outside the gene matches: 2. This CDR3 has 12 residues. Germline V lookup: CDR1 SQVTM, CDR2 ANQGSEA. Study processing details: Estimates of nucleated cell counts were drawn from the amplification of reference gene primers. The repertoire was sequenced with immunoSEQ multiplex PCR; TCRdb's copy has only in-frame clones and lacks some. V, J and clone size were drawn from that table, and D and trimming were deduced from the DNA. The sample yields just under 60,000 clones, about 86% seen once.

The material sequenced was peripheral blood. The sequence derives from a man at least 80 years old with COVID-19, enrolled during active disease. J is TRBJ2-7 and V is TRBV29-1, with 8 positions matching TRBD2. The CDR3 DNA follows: TGCAGCGTTCTGCGGGGGGCCTACGAGCAGTACTTC. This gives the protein CSVLRGAYEQYF.